This T cell receptor beta chain was captured by sequencing in a study of response to subunit inactivated influenza vaccine. Looked up from germline, CDR1 is SEHNR and CDR2 is FQNEAQ (reference sequence). The CDR3 totals 12 residues. V lost 3 bases and J 7 bases, leaving 6 bases between the germline ends. This clonotype came up a few times. Antigen specificity is unknown. Study-level results: It was the authors' suggestion that each seasonal influenza vaccination recruits few new T cells.

TCRdb passed the RT-PCR reads through MiXCR, listing each CDR3 protein once. The sample shows about 190,000 distinct CDR3 sequences, 13% to 15% of them seen only once. The TCR originated in a man between 45 and 60 years old who received an inactivated influenza vaccine. Material: CD8+ T cells sorted from PBMCs, obtained 5 days after vaccination. J is TRBJ1-4 and V is TRBV7-9, with D unclear. CDR3 DNA: TGTGCCAGCAGCTTTGTCGTTGAAAAACTGTTTTTT. Its translation is CASSFVVEKLFF.